Described below is a single TCR beta chain sequence and its context. Antigen unknown. It may be a read error: a sequence one base away is much more abundant. Amplified regions were TCR beta CDR3 sequences from RNA transcripts. A first-round RT-PCR of the TCR CDR3 used the HTBI primer set. TCRdb analysed the multiplex PCR reads with MiXCR anew, one entry per CDR3 protein. The sample holds about 610,000 distinct CDR3 sequences; roughly 15% are singletons and the top ten take approximately 4.2%. CDR1 and CDR2 from the germline V gene are SEHNR and FQNEAQ (reference sequence). V shed 4 bases, J shed 8 bases, and the junction held 2 bases outside the gene matches. This CDR3 has 13 residues. Extraction of PBMCs used approximately 10 ml of fresh peripheral blood. This sample stems from a study of T cells in Graves' hyperthyroidism and ophthalmopathy. Study information: Peripheral blood sampling occurred at initial diagnosis, before any treatment. Study-level findings and limits: Blood also held most thyroid clonotypes expanded beyond 0.001. The model made its ophthalmopathy prediction, and onset followed a median approximately six months later.

Input material: blood. This TCR was sampled from a woman between 40 and 55 years old with Graves' ophthalmopathy. The chain uses TRBV7-9 and TRBJ1-2; 12 positions agree with TRBD1. CDR3 nucleotides: TGTGCCAGCAGCTCGGGACAGGGGGCCGGCTACACCTTC. Translation: CASSSGQGAGYTF.